The T cell receptor (beta chain) described here comes from a study of blood T cell repertoires in COVID-19. CDR1 MDHEN and CDR2 SYDVKM come from the germline V gene. The CDR3 has 15 amino acids. Trimming pared 6 bases from V and 0 bases from J, leaving 15 bases between. Clones were read by immunoSEQ multiplex PCR, and TCRdb kept only the in-frame ones, dropping some. This sample has about 140,000 clones, with 60% to 80% found just once. The source of this sequence is a woman in her fifties or sixties with active or convalescent COVID-19. The gene calls are TRBV28 and TRBJ2-7, with a possible D match to TRBD2 (6 bases). Material: peripheral blood. The CDR3 DNA follows: TGTGCCAGCAGGGCGCCGGGGACTGCCTCCTACGAGCAGTACTTC. This translates into CASRAPGTASYEQYF.